This is a list of T cell receptor beta chains from one sample in a study of T cell repertoires in cytomegalovirus infection. These receptors are not linked to any known antigen. TCRdb recomputed calls from the reads with MiXCR, one row per CDR3 protein. The repertoire includes some 800,000 distinct CDR3 sequences, approximately 32% of them detected once, and around 13% sits in the top ten. Source: cultured CD8+ T cells from PBMCs, taken from culture after CMV antigen stimulation. The receptors stem from a human donor in good health (CMV status not recorded). Some clones in this sample may be carry-over from other donors' samples. Each CDR3 is given with its conserved first and last residue. A D gene is named only where the DNA matches it firmly. Clone size is stated in some rows and not others, as once, few, many or a class when expanded.

j_call	d_call	v_call	clone_size	cdr3_aa	cdr3_nt
TRBJ1-4	.	TRBV2	.	CASSDTRTQIIEKLFF	TGTGCCAGCAGTGACACCCGCACCCAAATTATCGAAAAACTGTTTTTT
TRBJ2-3	.	TRBV10-3	.	CAISGRGRTDTQYF	TGTGCCATCAGTGGCAGAGGCCGCACAGATACGCAGTATTTT
TRBJ2-1	TRBD2	TRBV7-9	few	CASRPTGGNEQFF	TGTGCCAGCAGACCGACGGGGGGGAATGAGCAGTTCTTC
TRBJ2-1	.	TRBV7-6	.	CASSLFSGEQFF	TGTGCCAGCAGCTTATTTTCGGGTGAGCAGTTCTTC
TRBJ1-1	.	TRBV2	few	CASSEVVGANTEAFF	TGTGCCAGCAGTGAAGTTGTGGGAGCGAACACTGAAGCTTTCTTT
TRBJ2-2	.	TRBV4-1	few	CASSHPKGGINTGELFF	TGCGCCAGCAGCCACCCCAAAGGGGGAATAAACACCGGGGAGCTGTTTTTT
TRBJ1-1	TRBD1	TRBV7-6	.	CASSSDRAQNTEAFF	TGTGCCAGCAGCTCTGACAGGGCCCAGAACACTGAAGCTTTCTTT
TRBJ1-5	.	TRBV7-9	few	CASSAGTGQPQHF	TGTGCCAGCAGCGCAGGGACCGGCCAGCCCCAGCATTTT
TRBJ1-3	TRBD1	TRBV7-9	many	CASSEGGFLGQGLSGNTIYF	TGTGCCAGCAGCGAAGGAGGATTCCTCGGACAGGGGCTCTCTGGAAACACCATATATTTT
TRBJ1-1	.	TRBV4-1	.	CASSQPLGVTEAFF	TGCGCCAGCAGCCAACCCCTAGGGGTGACTGAAGCTTTCTTT
TRBJ1-2	.	TRBV6-4	.	CASSDSTPALGYTF	TGTGCCAGCAGTGACTCGACTCCAGCGCTGGGCTACACCTTC
TRBJ2-3	TRBD2	TRBV7-8	.	CASSFSSGGTSDTQYF	TGTGCCAGCAGCTTCTCGTCCGGGGGGACCTCAGATACGCAGTATTTT
TRBJ1-2	.	TRBV27	few	CASRGLANYGYTF	TGTGCCAGCCGCGGGTTAGCTAACTATGGCTACACCTTC
TRBJ1-5	TRBD1	TRBV19	.	CASRTGEQPQHF	TGTGCCTCCCGGACAGGGGAACAGCCCCAGCATTTT
TRBJ1-1	TRBD1	TRBV4-3	.	CASSPSYRGTEAFF	TGCGCCAGCAGCCCTTCTTACAGGGGTACTGAAGCTTTCTTT
TRBJ1-6	.	TRBV19	.	CASSIDPDSPLHF	TGTGCCAGTAGTATAGACCCAGACTCACCCCTCCACTTT
TRBJ1-1	TRBD1	TRBV4-2	.	CASSLRGTGTVNTEAFF	TGTGCCAGCAGCCTTAGGGGGACAGGGACTGTGAACACTGAAGCTTTCTTT
TRBJ1-3	.	TRBV27	many	CASSPSYLGATGNTIYF	TGTGCCAGCAGTCCCTCCTATCTCGGGGCAACTGGAAACACCATATATTTT
TRBJ2-3	TRBD2	TRBV12-3/TRBV12-4	.	CASTSGGPDTQYF	TGTGCCAGCACTAGCGGGGGTCCAGATACGCAGTATTTT
TRBJ1-5	.	TRBV28	.	CASSIDSLNQPQHF	TGTGCCAGCAGTATAGACAGTCTCAATCAGCCCCAGCATTTT
TRBJ2-2	TRBD2	TRBV6-1	few	CASSPPRTSKQNTGELFF	TGTGCCAGCAGTCCCCCCCGGACTAGCAAACAGAACACCGGGGAGCTGTTTTTT
TRBJ2-7	TRBD2	TRBV7-9	few	CASSSLAGVHSYEQYF	TGTGCCAGCAGCTCCCTAGCGGGGGTGCACTCCTACGAGCAGTACTTC
TRBJ1-6	.	TRBV27	.	CASSLQRDNSPLHF	TGTGCCAGCAGTTTACAGAGGGATAATTCACCCCTCCACTTT
TRBJ2-1	TRBD1	TRBV27	.	CASSFSQGAHNEQFF	TGTGCCAGCAGTTTTTCACAGGGGGCCCACAATGAGCAGTTCTTC
TRBJ2-7	TRBD1	TRBV3-1	few	CASSPRGTGIYEQYF	TGTGCCAGCAGCCCTAGAGGGACAGGGATCTACGAGCAGTACTTC
TRBJ2-3	TRBD2	TRBV7-9	few	CASSPTSGGAGADTQYF	TGTGCCAGCAGCCCCACTAGCGGGGGGGCGGGAGCAGATACGCAGTATTTT
TRBJ2-1	.	TRBV24-1	.	CATRATNYNEQFF	TGTGCCACTCGGGCAACAAATTACAATGAGCAGTTCTTC
TRBJ2-5	.	TRBV6-2/TRBV6-3	.	CASSYLPLKPEIEETQYF	TGTGCCAGCAGTTATTTACCCCTTAAGCCGGAAATCGAAGAGACCCAGTACTTC
TRBJ2-2	.	TRBV24-1	few	CATSDEGENTGELFF	TGTGCCACCAGTGATGAGGGAGAGAACACCGGGGAGCTGTTTTTT
TRBJ2-1	.	TRBV7-6	many	CASSLFDSYNEQFF	TGTGCCAGCAGCTTATTTGATTCCTACAATGAGCAGTTCTTC
TRBJ1-2	.	TRBV29-1	.	CSVENNSPDGYTF	TGCAGCGTTGAAAATAATAGTCCTGATGGCTACACCTTC
TRBJ2-3	.	TRBV7-3	few	CASSLMQGSTDTQYF	TGTGCCAGCAGCTTAATGCAGGGGAGCACAGATACGCAGTATTTT
TRBJ2-1	.	TRBV2	.	CASFGQGTLPALF	.
TRBJ2-2	TRBD1	TRBV6-2/TRBV6-3	.	CASGPRDRVDTGELFF	TGTGCCAGCGGGCCAAGGGACAGGGTTGACACCGGGGAGCTGTTTTTT
TRBJ2-5	TRBD2	TRBV12-3/TRBV12-4	many	CASSQGLAGDQETQYF	TGTGCCAGCAGTCAGGGACTAGCGGGGGACCAAGAGACCCAGTACTTC
TRBJ2-7	.	TRBV2	few	CASSEARAGSYEQYF	TGTGCCAGCAGTGAAGCGAGGGCGGGGTCCTACGAGCAGTACTTC
TRBJ2-1	.	TRBV9	once	CASSVEGGPYNEQFF	TGTGCCAGCAGCGTAGAGGGGGGCCCCTACAATGAGCAGTTCTTC
TRBJ1-5	.	TRBV6-1	few	CASVLRERGHQPQHF	TGTGCCAGCGTCTTGAGGGAGAGGGGACATCAGCCCCAGCATTTT
TRBJ1-2	.	TRBV5-1	few	CASSLDSWRDYGYTF	TGCGCCAGCAGCTTGGACAGCTGGCGAGACTATGGCTACACCTTC
TRBJ1-5	TRBD1	TRBV7-8	.	CASSHRGNNQPQHF	TGTGCCAGCAGCCACAGGGGGAACAATCAGCCCCAGCATTTT
TRBJ2-1	TRBD2	TRBV20-1	.	CSACSGGPLHNEQFF	TGCAGTGCCTGTAGCGGGGGCCCCCTACACAATGAGCAGTTCTTC
TRBJ1-4	TRBD1	TRBV6-2/TRBV6-3	.	CASSGTGAEKLFF	TGTGCCAGCAGTGGGACAGGGGCCGAAAAACTGTTTTTT